This TCR beta chain was sequenced in a study of blood T cell repertoires in COVID-19 (dated by TCRdb to about 2020). Background on the whole study: Samples covering the acute and convalescent phases of COVID-19 were provided by collaborators in the United States, Italy and Spain. The prospective study material was composed of cDNA or gDNA derived from T cells, B-cell-depleted T cells, or PBMCs. The repertoires were made available in a free public database intended to serve as a resource for research on the immune response to SARS-CoV-2. Subjects who had been exposed to COVID-19, were actively infected with it, or had recovered from it provided the deeply sampled blood TCRbeta repertoires that made up the dataset. Where available, HLA class I and class II types were taken from metadata supplied by the sample provider and were not determined by assay-based typing. A de-identified subject ID, COVID-19 status, age in years and sex were almost always included in the sample metadata. The samples were drawn from the first 160 participants of the ongoing ImmuneRACE study and from over 950 subjects provided by 6 global collaborators.

CDR1 and CDR2, per the germline V gene (reference sequence), are MNHEY and SMNVEV. For this chain, trimming is 3 bases at the V end and 2 bases at the J end, and the number of junction bases without a gene match is 13. The CDR3, from cysteine to phenylalanine, totals 19 residues. Just CDR3 DNA is preserved here, 57 bases in frame from base 1. On the study overall, not on this receptor specifically: The amount of clinical and demographic metadata varied by source and participant and was provided uncurated.

The immunoSEQ Assay, a bias-controlled multiplex PCR, was used to amplify TCRbeta CDR3 regions from genomic DNA. As for how the authors treated the data: Nucleated cell counts per sample were estimated from amplification of reference gene primers within the assay. To quantify the absolute abundance of each unique TCRbeta CDR3 rearrangement, sequence reads were collapsed and filtered. For each sample, productive Simpson clonality was calculated as the square root of Simpson's diversity index over productive rearrangements. This is the immuneACCESS table as TCRdb keeps it, with only in-frame sequences that have V and J called. A part of the clones is gone; compared with another copy, unresolved V genes explain less than half, and the rest is unexplained. D and trimming come from the DNA, and the V and J calls and clone size come from that table. In this sample the table shows roughly 97,000 clones, about 87% of which occur a single time. The ten largest clones add up to over 12% of the sample.

Collaborating institutions collected whole blood in K2EDTA tubes following their own protocols. Collaborator samples were shipped for TCRbeta analysis as frozen whole blood, isolated PBMCs, or DNA extracted from either sample type. As concerns this clone: Its antigen specificity is not known. Base qualities were left out, and no much larger clone turns up one base away.

The sample comprised peripheral blood. The TCR sequence derives from a man aged 50 to 59 with acute or convalescent COVID-19. The V gene is TRBV27 and the J gene is TRBJ2-1; 10 nucleotides in the junction match TRBD2. The DNA sequence reads TGTGCCAGCAGTTTGAGAAGGGGCACCCTAGCGGGAGCCTACAATGAGCAGTTCTTC. Its coded protein is CASSLRRGTLAGAYNEQFF.